The sequence of this T cell receptor beta chain was determined in a study of cytomegalovirus exposure and HLA in healthy donors. Study summary: The same platform as the roughly 700 first-cohort repertoires was used for the roughly 130 validation repertoires, a later analysis reported.

Study findings and constraints: Altogether, 150 to 200 TCR beta chains were recorded as cytomegalovirus-associated. Both high specificity and high sensitivity reportedly marked the classifier's diagnosis of cytomegalovirus status.

Germline V CDR1 and CDR2: LNHNV, YYDKDF (reference sequence). This CDR3 comprises 14 residues. V dropped 1 base and J dropped 4 bases, with 10 bases sitting between them. This clone has a single count. Antigen: not known. Sequencing was performed with immunoSEQ multiplex PCR; in TCRdb, only in-frame clones are kept and a portion is missing. The sample holds some 79,000 clones; over 90% are singletons and the top ten take 2.5% to 3.5%. This chain uses TRBV15 with TRBJ1-2, with D possibly TRBD1 on 5 matching bases. Sequenced input: PBMCs. The sequence was collected from a woman aged 18-30 years in good health and CMV-seropositive. The CDR3 DNA sequence: TGTGCCACCAGCAGAGGTTGGGGGGGCTATGGCTACACCTTC. As protein: CATSRGWGGYGYTF.